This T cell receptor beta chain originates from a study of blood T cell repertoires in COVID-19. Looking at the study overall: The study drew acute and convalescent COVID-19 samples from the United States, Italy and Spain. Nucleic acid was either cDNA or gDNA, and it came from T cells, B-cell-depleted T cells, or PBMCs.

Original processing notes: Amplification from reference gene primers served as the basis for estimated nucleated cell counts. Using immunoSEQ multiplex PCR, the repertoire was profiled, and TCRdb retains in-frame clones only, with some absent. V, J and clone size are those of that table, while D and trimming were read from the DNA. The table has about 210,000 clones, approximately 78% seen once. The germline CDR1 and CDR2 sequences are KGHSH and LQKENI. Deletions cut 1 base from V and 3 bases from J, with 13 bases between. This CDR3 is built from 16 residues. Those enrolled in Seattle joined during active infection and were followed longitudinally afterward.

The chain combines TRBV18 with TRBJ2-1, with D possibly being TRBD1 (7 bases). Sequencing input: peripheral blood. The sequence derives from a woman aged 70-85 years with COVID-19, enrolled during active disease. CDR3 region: CASSPQEGALYNEQFF. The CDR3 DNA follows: TGTGCCAGCTCACCACAGGAGGGGGCACTCTACAATGAGCAGTTCTTC.